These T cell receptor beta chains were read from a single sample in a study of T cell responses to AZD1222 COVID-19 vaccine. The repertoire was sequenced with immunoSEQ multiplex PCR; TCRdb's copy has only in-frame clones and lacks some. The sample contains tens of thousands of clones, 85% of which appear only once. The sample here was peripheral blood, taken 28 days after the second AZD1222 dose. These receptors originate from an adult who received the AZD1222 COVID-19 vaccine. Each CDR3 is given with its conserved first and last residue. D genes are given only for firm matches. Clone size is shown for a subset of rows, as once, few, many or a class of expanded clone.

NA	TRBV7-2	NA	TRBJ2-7	CASSLGGGSLHLEQYF	TGTGCCAGCAGCTTAGGGGGTGGAAGTTTACACCTCGAGCAGTACTTC
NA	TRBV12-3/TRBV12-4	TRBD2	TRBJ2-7	CASSLGLAGVYF	TGTGCCAGCAGTCTCGGACTAGCGGGAGTCTACTTC
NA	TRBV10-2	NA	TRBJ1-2	CASSAGDYGYTF	TGCGCCAGCAGCGCCGGGGACTATGGCTACACCTTC
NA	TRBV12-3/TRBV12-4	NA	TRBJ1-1	CASWMQGRAEAFF	TGTGCCAGCTGGATGCAGGGTAGGGCTGAAGCTTTCTTT
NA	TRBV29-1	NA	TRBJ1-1	CSVGFMTEAFF	TGCAGCGTTGGATTTATGACTGAAGCTTTCTTT
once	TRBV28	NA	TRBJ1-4	CASSFGGANEKLFF	TGTGCCAGCAGTTTTGGAGGCGCTAATGAAAAACTGTTTTTT
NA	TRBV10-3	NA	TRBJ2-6	CAMGDTGGLSGANVLTF	TGTGCCATGGGGGATACCGGGGGGCTCTCTGGGGCCAACGTCCTGACTTTC
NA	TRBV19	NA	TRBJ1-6	CASSIDPAAYNSPLHF	TGTGCCAGTAGTATAGATCCGGCAGCTTATAATTCACCCCTCCACTTT
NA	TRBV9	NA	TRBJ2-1	CASSPIGRPLASNEQFF	TGTGCCAGCAGCCCGATCGGACGACCACTAGCTTCTAATGAGCAGTTCTTC
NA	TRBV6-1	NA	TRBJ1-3	CASSEDFGLRAGNTIYF	NA
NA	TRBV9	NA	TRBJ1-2	CASSASRGSYGYTF	TGTGCCAGCAGCGCCTCTCGGGGGAGCTATGGCTACACCTTC
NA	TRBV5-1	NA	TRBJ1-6	CASSDLPTLGGSPLHF	TGCGCCAGCAGTGATTTGCCAACATTAGGGGGTTCACCCCTCCACTTT
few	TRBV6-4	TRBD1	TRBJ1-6	CASSVQGTGVSPLHF	TGTGCCAGCAGCGTACAGGGGACAGGGGTTTCACCCCTCCACTTT
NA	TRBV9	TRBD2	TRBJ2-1	CASSDPSGSDEQFF	TGTGCCAGCAGCGATCCTAGCGGGAGTGATGAGCAGTTCTTC
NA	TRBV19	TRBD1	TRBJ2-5	CASSSRGQETQYF	TGTGCCAGTAGTAGCAGGGGGCAAGAGACCCAGTACTTC
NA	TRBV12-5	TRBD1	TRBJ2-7	CASGLGTGDRYEQYF	TGTGCTAGTGGTTTGGGGACAGGCGATAGGTACGAGCAGTACTTC
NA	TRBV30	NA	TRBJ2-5	CAWSVSGETQYF	TGTGCCTGGAGTGTATCTGGAGAGACCCAGTACTTC
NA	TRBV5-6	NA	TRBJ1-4	CASSRVHGQPGITNEKLFF	TGTGCCAGCAGCCGCGTCCACGGACAGCCCGGAATAACTAATGAAAAACTGTTTTTT
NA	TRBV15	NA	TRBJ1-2	CATSGGQGYGYTF	TGTGCCACCAGCGGAGGACAAGGCTATGGCTACACCTTC
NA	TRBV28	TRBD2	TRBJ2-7	CASSNSGPPREQYF	TGTGCCAGCAGTAATAGCGGGCCCCCCCGGGAGCAGTACTTC
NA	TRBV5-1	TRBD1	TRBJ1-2	CASSLQGVGGYTF	TGCGCCAGCAGCTTACAGGGGGTAGGAGGCTACACCTTC
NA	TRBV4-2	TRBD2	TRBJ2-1	CASSPRTSGLPGDEQFF	TGTGCCAGCAGCCCCAGGACTAGCGGCCTCCCTGGCGATGAGCAGTTCTTC
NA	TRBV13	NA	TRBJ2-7	CASSSQQDYEQYF	TGTGCCAGCAGCTCCCAACAGGACTACGAGCAGTACTTC